This TCR beta chain was recorded in a study of T cell repertoires in cytomegalovirus infection. Study summary: Public TCR beta signatures marked donors with CMV infection and the matching HLA.

Study observations and caveats: HLA-C-restricted CMV-specific TCR beta clonotypes were dominant in the ex vivo response. The cumulative frequency of public TCR beta families distinguished individuals who carried CMV together with the relevant HLA.

This clonotype was counted many times. Its target is not known. TCRdb processed the reads anew with MiXCR; each CDR3 protein has one entry. Seen here are a few hundred thousand distinct CDR3 sequences, more than 8% observed once, and the top ten hold around 4%. Sequenced material: PBMCs. The sequence derives from a human donor in good health (CMV status not recorded). Some clones in this sample may be carry-over from other donors' samples.

CDR3 residues: CASSPFGTDTQYF. The CDR3 DNA reads as TGTGCCAGCAGCCCCTTCGGCACAGATACGCAGTATTTT. This chain uses TRBV7-2 with TRBJ2-3; no clear D. Germline CDR1 reads SGHTA; CDR2 reads FQGNSA. CDR3 length: 13 amino acids. The ends were cut back, 5 bases at V and 1 base at J, with 7 bases in the middle.